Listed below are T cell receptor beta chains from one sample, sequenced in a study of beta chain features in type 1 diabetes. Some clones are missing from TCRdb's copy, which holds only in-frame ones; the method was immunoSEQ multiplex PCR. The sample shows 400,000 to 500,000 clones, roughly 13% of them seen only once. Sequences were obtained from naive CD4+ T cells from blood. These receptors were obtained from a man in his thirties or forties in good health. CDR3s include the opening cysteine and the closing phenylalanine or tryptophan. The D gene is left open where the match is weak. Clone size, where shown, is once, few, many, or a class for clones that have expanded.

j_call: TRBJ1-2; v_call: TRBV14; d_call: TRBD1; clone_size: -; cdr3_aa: CASSPGTDGYTF; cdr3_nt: TGTGCCAGCAGCCCCGGGACAGATGGCTACACCTTC
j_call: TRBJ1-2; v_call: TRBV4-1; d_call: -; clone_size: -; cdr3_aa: CASSQDAVVNYGYTF; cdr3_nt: TGCGCCAGCAGCCAAGACGCGGTCGTCAACTATGGCTACACCTTC
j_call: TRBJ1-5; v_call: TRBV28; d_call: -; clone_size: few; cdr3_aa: CASGDIFTRDQPQHF; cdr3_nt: TGTGCCAGTGGGGACATTTTTACGCGAGATCAGCCCCAGCATTTT
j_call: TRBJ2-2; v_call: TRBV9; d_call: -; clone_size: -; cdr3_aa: CASSVAQRANTGELFF; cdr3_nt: TGTGCCAGCAGCGTAGCCCAGCGGGCGAACACCGGGGAGCTGTTTTTT
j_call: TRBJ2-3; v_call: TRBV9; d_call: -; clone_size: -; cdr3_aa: CASSGRIDTQYF; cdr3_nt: TGTGCCAGCAGCGGACGAATCGATACGCAGTATTTT
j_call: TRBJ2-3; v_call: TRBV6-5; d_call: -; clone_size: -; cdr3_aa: CASSYGRAGTDTQYF; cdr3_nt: TGTGCCAGCAGTTACGGAAGGGCCGGCACAGATACGCAGTATTTT
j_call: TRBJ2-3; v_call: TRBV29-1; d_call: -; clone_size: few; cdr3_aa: CSVELGTDTQYF; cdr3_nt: TGCAGCGTTGAGTTGGGCACAGATACGCAGTATTTT
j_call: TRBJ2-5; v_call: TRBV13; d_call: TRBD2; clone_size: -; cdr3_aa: CASSLLAGGESETQYF; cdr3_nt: TGTGCCAGCAGCTTACTAGCGGGGGGTGAGTCGGAGACCCAGTACTTC
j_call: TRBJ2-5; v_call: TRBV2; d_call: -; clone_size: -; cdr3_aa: CASSLEDIQETQYF; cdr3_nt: TGTGCCAGCAGTTTGGAGGACATTCAAGAGACCCAGTACTTC
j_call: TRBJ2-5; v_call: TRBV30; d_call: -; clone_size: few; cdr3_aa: CAWRGSAIQETQYF; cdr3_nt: TGTGCCTGGAGGGGGAGTGCAATACAAGAGACCCAGTACTTC